The 27 T cell receptor beta chains below were found in one sample sequenced in a study of T cell responses to AZD1222 COVID-19 vaccine. Clones were sequenced by immunoSEQ multiplex PCR, and TCRdb holds only the in-frame ones, with some missing. The repertoire holds 99,000 or so clones, over 80% seen once, with around 9.4% in the top ten. Sequencing used peripheral blood, obtained on day 0 of AZD1222 vaccination. All receptors come from an adult in good health.

The V gene is TRBV11-2, the J gene TRBJ2-7; TRBD2 might be the D (5 bases). Trimming took off 4 bases at V and 2 bases at J, with 21 bases between the two ends. The CDR3 consists of 17 residues. In germline, CDR1 is SGHAT, CDR2 FQNNGV. In DNA form, the CDR3 reads TGTGCCAGCAGCTCGCCCCGCCGGGCGGGCGTTGCCTACGAGCAGTACTTC. It codes for CASSSPRRAGVAYEQYF.

This chain joins TRBV14 and TRBJ1-4; a possible D gene is TRBD1 (6 bases). The CDR3 extends over 15 amino acids. V was pared by 3 bases and J by 3 bases, with 11 bases between. The germline gives CDR1 SGHDN, CDR2 FVKESK. The CDR3 nucleotides are TGTGCCAGCAGCCAGGGGGCTCATTCTAATGAAAAACTGTTTTTT. Encoded protein: CASSQGAHSNEKLFF.

The genes are TRBV28 and TRBJ1-2; D is undetermined. The germline V gene encodes CDR1 MDHEN and CDR2 SYDVKM. The CDR3 is 12 residues long. Trimming left V 6 bases short and J 5 bases short, with 10 bases between. The CDR3 sequence is CASRREQYGYTF. The CDR3 DNA is TGTGCCAGCAGGAGGGAACAGTATGGCTACACCTTC.

The chain uses TRBV7-8 and TRBJ2-2; 10 nucleotides line up with TRBD2. This CDR3 has 15 amino acids. Germline CDR1 reads SGHVS; CDR2 reads FQNEAQ. Trimming took 2 bases from V and 6 from J; bases not matched to a gene: 3. The CDR3 protein is CASSLLLAGAGELFF. Here the CDR3 DNA reads TGTGCCAGCAGCTTATTGCTAGCGGGGGCCGGGGAGCTGTTTTTT.

The chain links TRBV7-2 to TRBJ2-5, with 10 bases that match TRBD2. V shed 5 bases and J 2 bases; nucleotides not matched to a gene: 11. Germline V lookup: CDR1 SGHTA, CDR2 FQGNSA. The length of the CDR3 is 17 residues. The DNA for the CDR3 is TGTGCCAGCAGCCCTGGCCTAGCGGGGGCGATTCAAGAGACCCAGTACTTC. Translation: CASSPGLAGAIQETQYF.

The chain carries TRBV7-3 and TRBJ2-6, with D hard to call. The CDR3 has 15 amino acids. Germline CDR1 reads SGHTA; CDR2 reads FQGTGA. Between the trimmed V and J ends, which lost 3 bases and 0 bases, there was a span of 6 bases. CDR3 DNA sequence: TGTGCCAGCAGCTTGGTATCCTCTGGGGCCAACGTCCTGACTTTC. It is translated as CASSLVSSGANVLTF.

This clone was seen a single time. This chain links TRBV7-2 with TRBJ2-7; 12 bases line up with TRBD1. Per germline, CDR1 SGHTA and CDR2 FQGNSA. The trim removed 1 base at V and 7 bases at J, leaving 5 bases unmatched. CDR3 size: 15 residues. The CDR3 sequence: CASSLGGTGGKEQYF. The CDR3, as DNA: TGTGCCAGCAGCTTAGGCGGGACAGGGGGCAAGGAGCAGTACTTC. The full variable domain, in which reference TRBV7-2 and TRBJ2-7 provide the parts outside the CDR3, is GAGVSQSPSNKVTEKGKDVELRCDPISGHTALYWYRQSLGQGLEFLIYFQGNSAPDKSGLPSDRFSAERTGGSVSTLTIQRTQQEDSAVYLCASSLGGTGGKEQYFGPGTRLTVT.

The V and J genes are TRBV12-1 and TRBJ2-7. TRBV12-1 is annotated as a pseudogene. This CDR3 is 16 amino acids long. Written as DNA, the CDR3 is TGTGCCAGCAGCTTTTTAAGGCGTCAGAGCTCCTACGAGCAGTACTTC. Protein: CASSFLRRQSSYEQYF.

This sequence joins TRBV27 and TRBJ2-7; D is unclear. The CDR3 has 16 residues. CDR1 and CDR2 from the germline V gene are MNHEY and SMNVEV (reference sequence). V lost 1 base to trimming and J lost 2 bases, with 15 bases between them. This CDR3 reads CASSLWLSSFPYEQYF. The CDR3 DNA is TGTGCCAGCAGTTTATGGCTTTCCAGTTTTCCCTACGAGCAGTACTTC.

The V and J genes are TRBV7-8 and TRBJ2-1; 12 bases match TRBD2. Germline loops: CDR1 SGHVS, CDR2 FQNEAQ. The CDR3 is 17 residues long. V shed 1 base and J 8 bases; nucleotides not matched to a gene: 9. The chain's CDR3 is CASSLVLAGGPGDEQFF. CDR3 nucleotides: TGTGCCAGCAGCTTAGTCCTAGCGGGAGGGCCGGGCGATGAGCAGTTCTTC.

In this sample, this clone turned up a few times. This chain uses TRBV4-1 with TRBJ2-1, with D tentatively TRBD2 (6 bases). V lost 0 bases and J 4 bases, leaving 16 bases between the germline ends. The germline V gene has CDR1 MGHRA and CDR2 YSYEKL. The CDR3 runs 17 residues. CDR3 amino acids: CASSQDTDSGLYNEQFF. Here the CDR3 DNA reads TGCGCCAGCAGCCAAGATACGGATAGCGGACTATACAATGAGCAGTTCTTC.

The V gene is TRBV15, the J gene TRBJ2-1, with 8 bases identical to TRBD2. Looked up from germline, CDR1 is LNHNV and CDR2 is YYDKDF (reference sequence). The V segment lost 0 bases and the J segment 7 bases; nucleotides outside the gene matches: 20. The CDR3 sequence is 20 residues long. CDR3 loop: CATSRDGRGSGVLARNEQFF. The CDR3 DNA reads TGTGCCACCAGCAGAGATGGTCGGGGTAGCGGGGTTTTGGCGAGAAATGAGCAGTTCTTC.

This chain links TRBV28 with TRBJ2-1; 9 bases are shared with TRBD2. Germline lookup yields CDR1 MDHEN and CDR2 SYDVKM. V shed 8 bases, J shed 12 bases, and the junction held 17 bases outside the gene matches. The CDR3 consists of 15 residues. The CDR3 bases are TGTGCCAGCCAAAGCACGGCTAGCGGGACCAGTGTGCAGTTCTTC. Translated, it gives CASQSTASGTSVQFF.

The chain uses TRBV27 and TRBJ1-5; D gene ambiguous. This CDR3 contains 18 residues. V dropped 5 bases and J dropped 0 bases, with 20 bases sitting between them. Germline loops: CDR1 MNHEY, CDR2 SMNVEV (reference sequence). The CDR3 sequence is CASSPTHLDYYSNQPQHF. In DNA form, the CDR3 reads TGTGCCAGCAGTCCAACCCATCTAGACTACTATAGCAATCAGCCCCAGCATTTT.

The chain carries TRBV6-1 and TRBJ1-1, with a weak D call TRBD1 (5 bases). The length of the CDR3 is 15 residues. The ends were cut back, 2 bases at V and 3 bases at J, with 13 bases in the middle. Germline CDR1 reads MNHNS; CDR2 reads SASEGT. The chain's CDR3 is CASSERWGGDTEAFF. The CDR3 DNA reads TGTGCCAGCAGTGAACGATGGGGGGGGGACACTGAAGCTTTCTTT.

This chain joins TRBV5-1 and TRBJ2-7; D possibly corresponds to TRBD2 (6 bases). Germline CDR1 is SGHRS and CDR2 is YFSETQ. Trimming took 5 bases from V and 3 from J, leaving 15 bases between them. This CDR3 has 14 amino acids. The chain's CDR3 is CASSFVLAGYEQYF. The DNA for the CDR3 is TGCGCCAGCAGTTTTGTACTAGCTGGCTACGAGCAGTACTTC.

The V gene is TRBV6-5, the J gene TRBJ1-1; no firm D call. The CDR3 is 14 residues long. CDR1 MNHEY and CDR2 SVGAGI come from the germline V gene. V was pared by 0 bases and J by 5 bases, with 10 bases between. The chain's CDR3 is CASSYSTARTEAFF. The CDR3 DNA follows: TGTGCCAGCAGTTACTCGACGGCCAGAACTGAAGCTTTCTTT.

V usage is TRBV11-3 and J usage is TRBJ2-7; D is undetermined. CDR1 and CDR2 (germline): SGHNT, YENEEA. The CDR3 length is 13 residues. Trimming left V 3 bases short and J 2 bases short, with 8 bases between. Here the CDR3 DNA reads TGTGCCAGCAGCTTGGGAAGTCCCTACGAGCAGTACTTC. It yields the protein CASSLGSPYEQYF. Drawing the rest from reference TRBV11-3 and TRBJ2-7, the complete variable domain is EAGVVQSPRYKIIEKKQPVAFWCNPISGHNTLYWYLQNLGQGPELLIRYENEEAVDDSQLPKDRFSAERLKGVDSTLKIQPAELGDSAVYLCASSLGSPYEQYFGPGTRLTVT.

The chain couples TRBV28 to TRBJ2-1; D may be TRBD1 or TRBD2 (5 bases each). Trimming left V 1 base short and J 0 bases short, with 10 bases between. The germline V gene has CDR1 MDHEN and CDR2 SYDVKM. This CDR3 has 16 amino acids. Written as DNA, the CDR3 is TGTGCCAGCAGTTTATTGGGGGTTAGCTCCTACAATGAGCAGTTCTTC. Translated, it gives CASSLLGVSSYNEQFF.

This rearrangement joins TRBV20-1 to TRBJ1-2; D call uncertain. The germline gives CDR1 DFQATT, CDR2 SNEGSKA (reference sequence). V gave up 3 bases and J gave up 7 bases, with 9 bases separating them. The CDR3 runs 11 residues. The CDR3 region is CSARVDSGYTF. The CDR3 DNA sequence: TGCAGTGCTAGGGTGGACTCTGGCTACACCTTC.

The genes are TRBV18 and TRBJ2-3; no reliable D call. V dropped 3 bases and J dropped 0 bases, with 4 bases sitting between them. This CDR3 region has 13 residues. The germline CDR1 and CDR2 sequences are KGHSH and LQKENI. CDR3: CASSPSSTDTQYF. Here the CDR3 DNA reads TGTGCCAGCTCACCCTCTAGCACAGATACGCAGTATTTT.

The rearrangement joins TRBV30 to TRBJ2-7; D perhaps matches TRBD2 (5 bases). Germline CDR1 is GTSNPN and CDR2 is SVGIG (reference sequence). The CDR3 covers 15 residues. V was cut by 0 bases and J by 2 bases, with 14 bases left in between. CDR3 DNA sequence: TGTGCCTGGAGTGTACTCGGGGAGTTGGCCTACGAGCAGTACTTC. Translated, it gives CAWSVLGELAYEQYF. The whole variable domain, remainder taken from reference TRBV30 and TRBJ2-7, is SQTIHQWPATLVQPVGSPLSLECTVEGTSNPNLYWYRQAAGRGLQLLFYSVGIGQISSEVPQNLSASRPQDRQFILSSKKLLLSDSGFYLCAWSVLGELAYEQYFGPGTRLTVT.

The chain employs TRBV6-1 and TRBJ2-7, with TRBD2 matching 7 bases. Per germline, CDR1 MNHNS and CDR2 SASEGT. The V segment lost 0 bases and the J segment 1 base; nucleotides outside the gene matches: 6. The CDR3 consists of 16 residues. The DNA of the CDR3 is TGTGCCAGCAGTGAAGCGGGGGGGGTTGGATCCTACGAGCAGTACTTC. It translates to CASSEAGGVGSYEQYF.

This chain uses TRBV5-6 with TRBJ2-6, with D unresolved. Trimming removed 0 bases from V and 4 bases from J, with 11 bases in between. Per the germline V gene, CDR1 is SGHDT and CDR2 is YYEEEE. The CDR3 consists of 16 residues. The CDR3 DNA sequence: TGTGCCAGCAGCTTGGCCTCCGAATTCGGGGCCAACGTCCTGACTTTC. It yields the protein CASSLASEFGANVLTF.

This chain joins TRBV28 and TRBJ1-2; 7 bases line up with TRBD1. Germline V gene data show CDR1 as MDHEN and CDR2 as SYDVKM. V was clipped by 5 bases and J by 7 bases; unmatched bases: 7. This CDR3 is built from 13 residues. The CDR3 sequence: CASSLTNRGGYTF. The CDR3 coding sequence is TGTGCCAGCAGTCTTACAAACAGGGGTGGCTACACCTTC.

The V call is TRBV6-2 or TRBV6-3, the J call TRBJ1-5; D is undetermined. Germline lookup yields CDR1 MNHEY and CDR2 SVGEGT. V lost 4 bases and J 0 bases, leaving 19 bases between the germline ends. The CDR3 runs 18 residues. CDR3 sequence: CASSSSYRALYSNQPQHF. The CDR3 region has the DNA TGTGCCAGCAGTTCATCATACCGGGCCTTATATAGCAATCAGCCCCAGCATTTT.

This CDR3 reads CASSQGYGAGNTIYF. Written as DNA, the CDR3 is TGCGCCAGCAGCCAAGGATACGGGGCTGGAAACACCATATATTTT. The rearrangement links TRBV4-1 to TRBJ1-3; D is uncertain. The CDR3 consists of 15 residues. The V gene's germline CDR1 is MGHRA and CDR2 YSYEKL. V lost 1 base and J lost 2, with 9 bases in between.